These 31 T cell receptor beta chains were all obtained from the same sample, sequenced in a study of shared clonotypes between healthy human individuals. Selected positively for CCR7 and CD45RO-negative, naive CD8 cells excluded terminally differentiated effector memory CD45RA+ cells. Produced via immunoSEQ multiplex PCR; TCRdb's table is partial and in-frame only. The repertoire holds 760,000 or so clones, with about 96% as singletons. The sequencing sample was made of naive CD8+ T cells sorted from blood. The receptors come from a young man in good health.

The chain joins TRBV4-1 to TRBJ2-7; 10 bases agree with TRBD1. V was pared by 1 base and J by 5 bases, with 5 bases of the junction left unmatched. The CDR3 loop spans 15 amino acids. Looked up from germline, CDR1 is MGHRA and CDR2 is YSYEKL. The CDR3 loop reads CASSQAGQGFHEQYF. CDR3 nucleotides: TGCGCCAGCAGCCAAGCGGGACAGGGGTTCCACGAGCAGTACTTC.

CDR3 sequence: CASSPGHYTGELFF. In DNA form, the CDR3 reads TGTGCCAGCAGCCCAGGACATTACACCGGGGAGCTGTTTTTT. The chain carries TRBV7-7 and TRBJ2-2, with a possible D match to TRBD1 (5 bases). Trimming stripped 5 bases from V and 3 bases from J, with 10 bases between. CDR1 is SSHAT, CDR2 FNYEAQ, per germline (reference sequence). The CDR3 sequence is 14 residues long.

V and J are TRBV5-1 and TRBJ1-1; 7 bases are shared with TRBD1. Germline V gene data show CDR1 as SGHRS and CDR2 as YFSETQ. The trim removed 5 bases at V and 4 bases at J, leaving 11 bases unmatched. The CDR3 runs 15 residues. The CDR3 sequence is CASRGSTGEGTEAFF. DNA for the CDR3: TGCGCCAGCAGGGGGTCCACAGGGGAGGGCACTGAAGCTTTCTTT.

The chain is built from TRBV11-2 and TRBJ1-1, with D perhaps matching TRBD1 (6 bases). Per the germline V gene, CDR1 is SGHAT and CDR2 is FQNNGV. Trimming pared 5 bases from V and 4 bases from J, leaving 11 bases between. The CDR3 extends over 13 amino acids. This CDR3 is CASSQIGGTEAFF. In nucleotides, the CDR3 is TGTGCCAGCAGCCAAATAGGGGGCACTGAAGCTTTCTTT.

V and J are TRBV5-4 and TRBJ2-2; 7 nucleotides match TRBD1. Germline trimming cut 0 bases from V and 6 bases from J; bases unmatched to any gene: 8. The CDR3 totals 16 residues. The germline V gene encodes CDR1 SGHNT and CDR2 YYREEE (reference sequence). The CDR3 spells CASSLGKGGAAGELFF. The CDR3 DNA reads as TGTGCCAGCAGCTTGGGTAAAGGGGGCGCGGCCGGGGAGCTGTTTTTT.

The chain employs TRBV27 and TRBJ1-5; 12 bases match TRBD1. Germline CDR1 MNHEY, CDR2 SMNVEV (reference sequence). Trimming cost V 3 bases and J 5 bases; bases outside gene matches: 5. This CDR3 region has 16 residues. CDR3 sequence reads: CASSFGTGGDYQPQHF. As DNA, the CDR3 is TGTGCCAGCAGTTTCGGGACAGGGGGCGATTATCAGCCCCAGCATTTT.

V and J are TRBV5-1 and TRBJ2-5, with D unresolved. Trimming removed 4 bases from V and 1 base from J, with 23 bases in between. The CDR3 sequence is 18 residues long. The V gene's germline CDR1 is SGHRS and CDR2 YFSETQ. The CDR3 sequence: CASSPGPRLGRPQETQYF. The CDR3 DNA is TGCGCCAGCAGCCCCGGCCCTAGGTTAGGAAGGCCCCAAGAGACCCAGTACTTC.

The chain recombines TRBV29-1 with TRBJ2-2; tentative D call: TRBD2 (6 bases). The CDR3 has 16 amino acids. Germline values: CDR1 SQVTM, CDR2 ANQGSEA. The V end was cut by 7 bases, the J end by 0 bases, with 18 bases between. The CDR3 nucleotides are TGCAGCGGTCGCTGGGACTCTCATTCGAACACCGGGGAGCTGTTTTTT. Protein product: CSGRWDSHSNTGELFF.

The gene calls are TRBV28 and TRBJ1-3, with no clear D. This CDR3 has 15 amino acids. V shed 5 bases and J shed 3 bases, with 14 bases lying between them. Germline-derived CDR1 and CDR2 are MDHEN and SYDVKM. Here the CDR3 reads CASSQPGSGGNTIYF. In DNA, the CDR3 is TGTGCCAGCAGTCAACCGGGCTCTGGTGGAAACACCATATATTTT.

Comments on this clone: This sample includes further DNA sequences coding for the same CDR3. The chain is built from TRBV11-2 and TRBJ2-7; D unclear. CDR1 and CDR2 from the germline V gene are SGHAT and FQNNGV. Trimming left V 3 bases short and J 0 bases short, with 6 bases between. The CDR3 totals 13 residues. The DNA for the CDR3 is TGTGCCAGCAGCTTGGCGGTCTCCTACGAGCAGTACTTC. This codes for CASSLAVSYEQYF.

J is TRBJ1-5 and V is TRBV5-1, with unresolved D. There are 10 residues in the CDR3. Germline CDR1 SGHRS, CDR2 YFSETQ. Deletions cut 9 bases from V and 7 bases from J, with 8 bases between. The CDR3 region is CATAAQPQHF. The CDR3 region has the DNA TGCGCCACGGCCGCGCAGCCCCAGCATTTT.

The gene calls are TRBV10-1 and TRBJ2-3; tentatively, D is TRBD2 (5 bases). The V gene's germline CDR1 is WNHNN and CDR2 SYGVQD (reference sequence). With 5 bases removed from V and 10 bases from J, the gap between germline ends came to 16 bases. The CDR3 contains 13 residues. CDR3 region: CASSRNPRESQYF. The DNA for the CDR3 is TGCGCCAGCAGTCGAAACCCTCGGGAATCGCAGTATTTT.

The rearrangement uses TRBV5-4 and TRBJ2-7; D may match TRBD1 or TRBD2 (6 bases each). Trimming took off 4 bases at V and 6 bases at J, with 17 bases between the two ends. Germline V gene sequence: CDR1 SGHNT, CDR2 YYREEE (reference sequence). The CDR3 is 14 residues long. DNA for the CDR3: TGTGCCAGCAGCGCGGGACAACGGCCCCTCGAGCAGTACTTC. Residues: CASSAGQRPLEQYF.

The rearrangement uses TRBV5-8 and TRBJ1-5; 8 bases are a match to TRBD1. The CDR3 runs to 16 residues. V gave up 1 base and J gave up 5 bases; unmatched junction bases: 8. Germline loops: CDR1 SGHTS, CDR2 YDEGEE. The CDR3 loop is CASSLLTDRGDQPQHF. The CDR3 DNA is TGTGCCAGCAGCTTGTTAACCGACAGGGGCGATCAGCCCCAGCATTTT.

The CDR3 nucleotides read TGTGCCAGCAGCGTGACAGGGACCTCCTACGAGCAGTACTTC. Its translation: CASSVTGTSYEQYF. The V gene is TRBV5-5, the J gene TRBJ2-7; 7 bases fit TRBD1. The V and J ends lost 4 bases and 0 bases, in that order; junction bases with no gene match: 4. This CDR3 is 14 amino acids long. CDR1 and CDR2 from the germline V gene are SGHKS and YYEKEE (reference sequence).

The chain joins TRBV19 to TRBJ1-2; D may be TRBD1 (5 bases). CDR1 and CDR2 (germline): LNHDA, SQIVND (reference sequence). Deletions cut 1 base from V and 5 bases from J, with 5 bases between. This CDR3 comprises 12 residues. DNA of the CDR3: TGTGCCAGTAGTATAGGACAGTATGGCTACACCTTC. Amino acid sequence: CASSIGQYGYTF.

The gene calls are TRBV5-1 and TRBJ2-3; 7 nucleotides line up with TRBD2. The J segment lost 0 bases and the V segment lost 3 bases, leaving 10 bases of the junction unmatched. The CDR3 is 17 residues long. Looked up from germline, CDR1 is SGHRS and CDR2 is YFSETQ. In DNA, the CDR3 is TGCGCCAGCAGCTCACCGACTAGCTCCCCTAGCACAGATACGCAGTATTTT. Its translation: CASSSPTSSPSTDTQYF.

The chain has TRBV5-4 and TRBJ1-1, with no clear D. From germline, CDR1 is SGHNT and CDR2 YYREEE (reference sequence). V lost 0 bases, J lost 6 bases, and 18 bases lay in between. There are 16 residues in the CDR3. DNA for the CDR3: TGTGCCAGCAGCTTGGCCTTTCGGGGAGAAAGGCCTGAAGCTTTCTTT. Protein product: CASSLAFRGERPEAFF.

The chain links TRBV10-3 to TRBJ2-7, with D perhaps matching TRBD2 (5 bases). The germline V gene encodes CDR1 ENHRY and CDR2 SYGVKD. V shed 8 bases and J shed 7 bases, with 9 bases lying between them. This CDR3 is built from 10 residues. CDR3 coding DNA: TGTGCCATCGGAGGAAGGGAGCAGTACTTC. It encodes CAIGGREQYF.

This CDR3 reads CASSQRDRGYGYTF. The CDR3 DNA reads as TGTGCCAGCAGCCAACGGGACAGGGGCTATGGCTACACCTTC. The rearrangement uses TRBV7-7 and TRBJ1-2; 10 bases are a match to TRBD1. CDR3 size: 14 residues. From germline, CDR1 is SSHAT and CDR2 FNYEAQ (reference sequence). The J segment lost 4 bases and the V segment lost 5 bases, leaving 4 bases of the junction unmatched.

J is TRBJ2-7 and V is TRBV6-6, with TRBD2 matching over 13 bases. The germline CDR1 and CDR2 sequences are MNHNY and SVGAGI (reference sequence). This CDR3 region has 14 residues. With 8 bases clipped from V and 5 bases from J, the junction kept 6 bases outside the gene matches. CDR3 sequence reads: CASRAGLAGHEQYF. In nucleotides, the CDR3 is TGTGCCAGCCGTGCGGGACTAGCGGGACACGAGCAGTACTTC.

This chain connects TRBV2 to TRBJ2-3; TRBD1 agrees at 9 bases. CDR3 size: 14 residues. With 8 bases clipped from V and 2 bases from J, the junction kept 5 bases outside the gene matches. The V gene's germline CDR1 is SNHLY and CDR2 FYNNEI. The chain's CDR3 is CASPGQGLTDTQYF. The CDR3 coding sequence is TGTGCCAGCCCGGGACAGGGCCTCACAGATACGCAGTATTTT. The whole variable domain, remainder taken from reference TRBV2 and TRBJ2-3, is EPEVTQTPSHQVTQMGQEVILRCVPISNHLYFYWYRQILGQKVEFLVSFYNNEISEKSEIFDDQFSVERPDGSNFTLKIRSTKLEDSAMYFCASPGQGLTDTQYFGPGTRLTVL.

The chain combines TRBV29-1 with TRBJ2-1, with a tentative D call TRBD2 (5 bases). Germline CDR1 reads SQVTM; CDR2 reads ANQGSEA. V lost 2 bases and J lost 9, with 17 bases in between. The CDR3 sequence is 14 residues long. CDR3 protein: CSVELRLARSEQFF. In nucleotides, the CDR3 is TGCAGCGTTGAACTTCGTCTAGCCCGCAGTGAGCAGTTCTTC.

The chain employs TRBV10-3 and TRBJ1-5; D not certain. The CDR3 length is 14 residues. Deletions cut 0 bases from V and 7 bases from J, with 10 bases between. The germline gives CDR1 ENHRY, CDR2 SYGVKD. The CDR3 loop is CAISESTGFQPQHF. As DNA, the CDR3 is TGTGCCATCAGTGAGTCGACCGGGTTCCAGCCCCAGCATTTT.

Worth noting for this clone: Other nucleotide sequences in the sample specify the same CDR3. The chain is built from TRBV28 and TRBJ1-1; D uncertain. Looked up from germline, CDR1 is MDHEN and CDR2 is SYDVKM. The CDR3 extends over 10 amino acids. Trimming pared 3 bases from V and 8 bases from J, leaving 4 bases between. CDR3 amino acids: CASSLVEAFF. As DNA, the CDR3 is TGTGCCAGCAGTTTGGTGGAAGCTTTCTTT.

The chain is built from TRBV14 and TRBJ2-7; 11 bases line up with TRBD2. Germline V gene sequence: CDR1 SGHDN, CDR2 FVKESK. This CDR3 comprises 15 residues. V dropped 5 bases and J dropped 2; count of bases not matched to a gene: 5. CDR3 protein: CASSLLAGVPYEQYF. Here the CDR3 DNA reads TGTGCCAGCAGCTTACTAGCGGGAGTCCCCTACGAGCAGTACTTC.

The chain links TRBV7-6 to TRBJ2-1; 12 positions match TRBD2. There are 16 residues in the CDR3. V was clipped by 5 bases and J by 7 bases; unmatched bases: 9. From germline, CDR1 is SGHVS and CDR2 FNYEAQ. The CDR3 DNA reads TGTGCCAGCAGCACTGGACTAGCGGGAACTGCGAATGAGCAGTTCTTC. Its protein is CASSTGLAGTANEQFF. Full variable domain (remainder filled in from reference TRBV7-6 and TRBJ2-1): GAGVSQSPRYKVTKRGQDVALRCDPISGHVSLYWYRQALGQGPEFLTYFNYEAQQDKSGLPNDRFSAERPEGSISTLTIQRTEQRDSAMYRCASSTGLAGTANEQFFGPGTRLTVL.

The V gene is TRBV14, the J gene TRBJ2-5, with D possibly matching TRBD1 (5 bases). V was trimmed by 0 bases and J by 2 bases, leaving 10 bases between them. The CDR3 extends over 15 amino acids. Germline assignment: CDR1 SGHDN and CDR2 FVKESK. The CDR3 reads CASSQDRTLQETQYF. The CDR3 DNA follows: TGTGCCAGCAGCCAAGATCGGACACTTCAAGAGACCCAGTACTTC.

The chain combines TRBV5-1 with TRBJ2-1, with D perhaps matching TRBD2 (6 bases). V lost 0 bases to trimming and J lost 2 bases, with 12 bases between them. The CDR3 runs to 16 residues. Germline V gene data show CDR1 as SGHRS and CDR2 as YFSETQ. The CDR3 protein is CASSLAVGSPYNEQFF. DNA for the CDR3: TGCGCCAGCAGCTTGGCCGTCGGGAGCCCCTACAATGAGCAGTTCTTC.

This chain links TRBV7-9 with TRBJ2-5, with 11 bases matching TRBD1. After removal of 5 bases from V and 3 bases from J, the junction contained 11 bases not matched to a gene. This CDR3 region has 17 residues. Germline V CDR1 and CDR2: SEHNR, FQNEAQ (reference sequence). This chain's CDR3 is CASSTLSRDRGEETQYF. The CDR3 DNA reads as TGTGCCAGCAGCACATTAAGCCGGGACAGGGGGGAAGAGACCCAGTACTTC.

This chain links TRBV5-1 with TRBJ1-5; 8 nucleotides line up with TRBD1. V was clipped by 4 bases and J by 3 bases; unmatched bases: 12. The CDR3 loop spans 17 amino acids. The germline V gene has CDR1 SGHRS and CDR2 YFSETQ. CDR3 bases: TGCGCCAGCAGCCCGGGACAGGCCCCTTACCTCAATCAGCCCCAGCATTTT. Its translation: CASSPGQAPYLNQPQHF.